This is a list of T cell receptor beta chains from one sample in a study of CD8 T cells in cerebrospinal fluid in Alzheimer's disease. TCRdb reprocessed the 10x single-cell sequencing reads, with one entry per CDR3 protein and no DNA. Listed are about 1,300 distinct CDR3 sequences; 7% to 9% falls within the top ten. The sample taken for sequencing was cerebrospinal fluid. The receptors stem from a human donor in good health. CDR3s include the opening cysteine and the closing phenylalanine or tryptophan. Not every row has a clone size; where given, it reads once, few, many or a size class.

CDR3 length,J gene,clone size,V gene,CDR3 protein
16,TRBJ2-7,medium-sized,TRBV28,CASSYGAMTGGYEQYF
19,TRBJ2-7,medium-sized,TRBV29-1,CSVYGTGTSGRDNPYEQYF
13,TRBJ2-7,medium-sized,TRBV28,CASSTLVPYEQYF
14,TRBJ2-5,medium-sized,TRBV10-3,CATLLPGPQETQYF
14,TRBJ2-1,medium-sized,TRBV6-2/TRBV6-3,CATSFRPPNNEQFF
16,TRBJ2-5,medium-sized,TRBV20-1,CSAVALAGVSRETQYF
14,TRBJ2-5,large,TRBV27,CASSKDRVRETQYF
14,TRBJ1-4,medium-sized,TRBV6-5,CASTETGGDEKLFF
16,TRBJ2-4,.,TRBV19,CASSTLPGLAGNIQYF
15,TRBJ1-5,medium-sized,TRBV30,CAWAPRGGGNQPQHF
17,TRBJ2-2,medium-sized,TRBV20-1,CSARDPTGTGDTGELFF
17,TRBJ2-1,medium-sized,TRBV28,CASSPGTSGRSYNEQFF
14,TRBJ2-3,large,TRBV29-1,CSVVLAGTTDTQYF
11,TRBJ2-5,.,TRBV6-1,CASSGAETQYF
14,TRBJ1-5,medium-sized,TRBV7-9,CASSLGGGNQPQHF
14,TRBJ1-6,medium-sized,TRBV2,CASSNKDSRSPLHF
14,TRBJ2-3,medium-sized,TRBV5-1,CASSLAVFTDTQYF
13,TRBJ1-4,medium-sized,TRBV29-1,CSVEQGGNEKLFF
14,TRBJ1-2,large,TRBV7-9,CASSFVPSNYGYTF
13,TRBJ1-1,large,TRBV20-1,CSAPGGVNTEAFF
15,TRBJ2-1,medium-sized,TRBV28,CASMNSRRPHNEQFF
12,TRBJ2-7,medium-sized,TRBV5-1,CASNDQGYEQYF
18,TRBJ2-2,medium-sized,TRBV10-3,CAISDRLSGLAATGELFF
15,TRBJ2-3,.,TRBV29-1,CSASSGRDTTDTQYF
14,TRBJ2-5,large,TRBV25-1,CASSQRGGTETQYF
11,TRBJ1-3,medium-sized,TRBV9,CASSDGNTIYF
16,TRBJ2-1,medium-sized,TRBV5-4,CASHASGFSGYNEQFF
15,TRBJ1-4,medium-sized,TRBV7-9,CASSFPGAVFEKLFF
17,TRBJ2-7,medium-sized,TRBV9,CASSSTSGSMADNEQYF
14,TRBJ1-2,medium-sized,TRBV28,CASSWQGAGYGYTF
15,TRBJ2-7,medium-sized,TRBV20-1,CSADRLAGSSYEQYF
12,TRBJ2-7,medium-sized,TRBV30,CAWRGDRDEQYF
13,TRBJ1-5,medium-sized,TRBV20-1,CSARTGRHQPQHF
13,TRBJ2-1,medium-sized,TRBV19,CASTSSRDRQQFF
11,TRBJ1-1,medium-sized,TRBV12-3/TRBV12-4,CASWRGREAFF
12,TRBJ1-6,medium-sized,TRBV3-1,CASSQLNSPLHF
12,TRBJ2-3,large,TRBV6-1,CASRGRPDTQYF
14,TRBJ2-4,medium-sized,TRBV7-6,CASSASQGSDIQYF
15,TRBJ2-3,medium-sized,TRBV5-1,CASSPDVGSTDTQYF
15,TRBJ2-4,medium-sized,TRBV15,CATSRVDGGKNIQYF
15,TRBJ2-7,medium-sized,TRBV2,CASSEGGGVSYEQYF
13,TRBJ1-2,medium-sized,TRBV27,CASSNDRGYGYTF
14,TRBJ2-1,.,TRBV6-1,CATPAGGPYNEQFF
12,TRBJ1-2,.,TRBV28,CASSPLLYGYTF
14,TRBJ2-3,medium-sized,TRBV7-2,CASSLVASTDTQYF
13,TRBJ2-5,medium-sized,TRBV11-3,CASSLGTGRTQYF
17,TRBJ2-5,large,TRBV29-1,CSAIPAGGIRRQETQYF
13,TRBJ1-5,large,TRBV7-2,CASSRAPNQPQHF
14,TRBJ2-7,.,TRBV13,CASSPGQASYEQYF
16,TRBJ1-2,medium-sized,TRBV6-5,CASSYSRQGTRYGYTF
14,TRBJ1-1,medium-sized,TRBV3-1,CASSPRDINTEAFF
16,TRBJ2-6,large,TRBV3-1,CASSQDGSSGANVLTF
12,TRBJ2-1,large,TRBV20-1,CSAGGAWDEQFF
17,TRBJ1-1,.,TRBV28,CASRSGGFGRMNTEAFF
15,TRBJ2-7,large,TRBV7-9,CASSPASQTTYEQYF
13,TRBJ2-7,medium-sized,TRBV28,CASTDLQSYEQYF
15,TRBJ1-1,large,TRBV10-3,CAITEQTGGAAEAFF
15,TRBJ2-1,medium-sized,TRBV7-2,CASSLRGRGRGEQFF